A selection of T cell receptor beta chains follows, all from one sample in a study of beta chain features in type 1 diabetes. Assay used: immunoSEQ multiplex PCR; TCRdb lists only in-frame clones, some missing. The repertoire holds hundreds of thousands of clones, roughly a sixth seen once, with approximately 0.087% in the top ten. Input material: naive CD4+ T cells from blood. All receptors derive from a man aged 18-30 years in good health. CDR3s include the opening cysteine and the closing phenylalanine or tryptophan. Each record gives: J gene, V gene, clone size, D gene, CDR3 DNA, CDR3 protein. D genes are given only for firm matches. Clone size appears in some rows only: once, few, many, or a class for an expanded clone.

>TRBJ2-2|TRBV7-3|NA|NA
TGTGCCAGCAGCCACCCAGCGTCCGGGGAGCTGTTTTTT
CASSHPASGELFF
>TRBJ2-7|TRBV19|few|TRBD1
TGTGCCAGTAGCGTCGGAGACAGGGTGGGACACTACGAGCAGTACTTC
CASSVGDRVGHYEQYF
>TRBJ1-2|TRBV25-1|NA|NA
TGTGCCAGCAGTGAAGCGGACCCCCCTTGGCCCGGCTACACCTTC
CASSEADPPWPGYTF
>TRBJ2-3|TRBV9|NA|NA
TGTGCCAGCAGCGTAGGGCCCTCGGGGCGCACAGATACGCAGTATTTT
CASSVGPSGRTDTQYF
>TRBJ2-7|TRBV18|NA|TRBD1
TGTGCCAGCTCACCACCCGGGACAGGGGTTTGGAAGGCCTACGAGCAGTACTTC
CASSPPGTGVWKAYEQYF
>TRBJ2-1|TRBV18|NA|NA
TGTGCCAGCTCACCGTCAGTACTCTCCTACAATGAGCAGTTCTTC
CASSPSVLSYNEQFF
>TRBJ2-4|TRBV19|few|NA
TGTGCCAGTAGTCGCCAAGGGACAAACATTCAGTACTTC
CASSRQGTNIQYF
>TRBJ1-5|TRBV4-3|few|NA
TGCGCCAGCAGCCAAGATTTCGGGGGGGGAAATCAGCCCCAGCATTTT
CASSQDFGGGNQPQHF
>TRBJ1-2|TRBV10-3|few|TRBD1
TGTGCCATCCAGAAGGCAGGGGGAAGCTCGGGCTATGGCTACACCTTC
CAIQKAGGSSGYGYTF
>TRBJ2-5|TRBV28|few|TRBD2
TGTGCCAGCAGTCCCGCCGGGACTAGCGGACAAGAGACCCAGTACTTC
CASSPAGTSGQETQYF
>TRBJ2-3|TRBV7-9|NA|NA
TGTGCCAGCAGCTTAAAAATTCTGCCGTCCTCTTCGGGCCCTACGCAGTATTTT
CASSLKILPSSSGPTQYF
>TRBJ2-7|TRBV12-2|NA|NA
TGTGCAAGTCGCCCGACTGGGACCTACGAGCAGTACTTC
CASRPTGTYEQYF
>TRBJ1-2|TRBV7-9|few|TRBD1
TGTGCCAGCAGCTGGCAAGGGACAGGCCTCTACTATGGCTACACCTTC
CASSWQGTGLYYGYTF
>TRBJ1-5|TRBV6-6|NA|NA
TGTGCCAGCAGTTACTCAGGCAGCCCTCAGCCCCAGCATTTT
CASSYSGSPQPQHF
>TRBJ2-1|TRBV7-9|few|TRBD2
TGTGCCAGCAGCTTCCTAGCGGGAGTATCCTACAATGAGCAGTTCTTC
CASSFLAGVSYNEQFF
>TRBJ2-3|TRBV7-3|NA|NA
TGTGCCAGCAGTCCTCCCCCGGGGAGGCCCACAGATACGCAGTATTTT
CASSPPPGRPTDTQYF
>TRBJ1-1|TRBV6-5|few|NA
TGTGCCAGCGTGGGATTTTACACTGAAGCTTTCTTT
CASVGFYTEAFF
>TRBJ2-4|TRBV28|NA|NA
TGTGCCAGCATTGGGGGCTCAATAGCCAAAAACATTCAGTACTTC
CASIGGSIAKNIQYF
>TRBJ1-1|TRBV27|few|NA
TGTGCCAGCAGTTTAGGTAAGGGCGCGAACACTGAAGCTTTCTTT
CASSLGKGANTEAFF
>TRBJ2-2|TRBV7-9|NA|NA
TGTGCCAGCCGGGAACGGAACACCGGGGAGCTGTTTTTT
CASRERNTGELFF
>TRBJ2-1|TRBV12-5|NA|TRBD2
TGTGCTAGTGGTTCCGCAGCCCTCGGGACTAGCGGGAGGGCAGGCGAGCAGTTCTTC
CASGSAALGTSGRAGEQFF
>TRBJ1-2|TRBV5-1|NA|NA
TGCGCCAGCAGCTTGGACGCAGCAAACTATGGCTACACCTTC
CASSLDAANYGYTF
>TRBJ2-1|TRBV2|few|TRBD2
TGTGCCAGCAGTGCACTAGCGGGAGAAACGCTTAGGGATGAGCAGTTCTTC
CASSALAGETLRDEQFF
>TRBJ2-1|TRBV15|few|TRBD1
TGTGCCACCAGCAGTCCGCCCGGGACAGGGTACAATGAGCAGTTCTTC
CATSSPPGTGYNEQFF
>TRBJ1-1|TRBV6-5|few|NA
TGTGCCAGCTGGGTAACCTTGAACACTGAAGCTTTCTTT
CASWVTLNTEAFF
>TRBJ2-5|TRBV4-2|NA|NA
TGTGCCAGCAGCCAAGATCCCGTTCACCAAGAGACCCAGTACTTC
CASSQDPVHQETQYF